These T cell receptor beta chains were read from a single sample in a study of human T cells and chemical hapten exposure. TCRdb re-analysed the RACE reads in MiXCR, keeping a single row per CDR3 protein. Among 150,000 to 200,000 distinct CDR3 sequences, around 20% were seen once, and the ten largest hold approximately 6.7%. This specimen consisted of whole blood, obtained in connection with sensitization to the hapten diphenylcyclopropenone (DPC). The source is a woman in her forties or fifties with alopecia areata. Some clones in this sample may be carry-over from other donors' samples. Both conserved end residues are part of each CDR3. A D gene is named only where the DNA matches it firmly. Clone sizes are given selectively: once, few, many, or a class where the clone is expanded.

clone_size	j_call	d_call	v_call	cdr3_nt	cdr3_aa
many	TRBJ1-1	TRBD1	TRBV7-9	TGTGCCAGCAGCCTTAGACAGGGGCCAGCTTTCTTT	CASSLRQGPAFF
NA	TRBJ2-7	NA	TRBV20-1	TGCAGTGCCCGTCCACTAGGAGACCTTTACGAGCAGTACTTC	CSARPLGDLYEQYF
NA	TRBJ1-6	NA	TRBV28	TGTGCCAGCAGGGATGGACGGTATCGCCTCCACTTT	CASRDGRYRLHF
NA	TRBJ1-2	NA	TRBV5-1	TGCGCCAGCAGCTTTACAGGTTATGGCTACACCTTC	CASSFTGYGYTF
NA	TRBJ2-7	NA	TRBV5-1	TGCGCCAGCAGCTTGGTTTTCTCGGACAGCACCTACGAGCAGTACTTC	CASSLVFSDSTYEQYF
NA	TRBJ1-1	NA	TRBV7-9	TGTGCCAGCAGCTTCGAAGCGGCTGAAGCTTTCTTT	CASSFEAAEAFF
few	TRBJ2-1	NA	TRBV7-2	TGTGCCAGCAGCTTGACGTGGGGGCAGTACAATGAGCAGTTCTTC	CASSLTWGQYNEQFF
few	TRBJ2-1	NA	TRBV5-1	TGCGCCAGCAGCTTGGCTGCCAGGGTGTACAATGAGCAGTTCTTC	CASSLAARVYNEQFF
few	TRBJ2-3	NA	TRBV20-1	TGCAGTGCCACCGGGACTCACACAGATACGCAGTATTTT	CSATGTHTDTQYF
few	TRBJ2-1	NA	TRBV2	TGTGCCGTAGGGGGAGGCTCTACCTACAATGAGCAGTTCTTC	CAVGGGSTYNEQFF
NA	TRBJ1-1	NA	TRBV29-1	TGCAGCGTTGCAGTTTCGGGACAGAACACTGAAGCTTTCTTT	CSVAVSGQNTEAFF
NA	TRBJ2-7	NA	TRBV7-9	TGTGCCAGCAGCATGGACGGGTACGAGCAGTACTTC	CASSMDGYEQYF
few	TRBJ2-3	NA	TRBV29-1	TGCAGCGTTGAAGAAGTCACAGATACGCAGTATTTT	CSVEEVTDTQYF
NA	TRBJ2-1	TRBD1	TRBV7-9	TGTGCCAGCAGCCCCGGACAGGGTTTTTACAATGAGCAGTTCTTC	CASSPGQGFYNEQFF
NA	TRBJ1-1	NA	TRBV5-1	TGCGCCAGCAGCCCCCAACGGGATACCCTATCTGAAGCTTTCTTT	CASSPQRDTLSEAFF
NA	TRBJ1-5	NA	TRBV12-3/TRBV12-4	TGTGCCAGCAGTTACTCAGGGTTAGGACAGCCCCAGCATTTT	CASSYSGLGQPQHF
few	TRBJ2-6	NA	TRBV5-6	TGTGCCAGCAGCTTGGGAGTAGTCGGTGGGGCCAACGTCCTGACTTTC	CASSLGVVGGANVLTF
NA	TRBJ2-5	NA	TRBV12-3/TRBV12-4	TGTGCCAGCAGTCGCCTAAAGGGGGACCAAGAGACCCAGTACTTC	CASSRLKGDQETQYF
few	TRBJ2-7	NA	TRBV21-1	TGTGCCAGCAGCAAAAAAAAGGACAGGGGAGGTTACGAGCAGTACTTC	CASSKKKDRGGYEQYF
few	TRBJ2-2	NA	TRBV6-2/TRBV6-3	TGTGCCAGCAGCCGGGGGTATCAGGCCGGGGAGCTGTTTTTT	CASSRGYQAGELFF
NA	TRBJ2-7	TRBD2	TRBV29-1	TGCAGCGTCCTTTTTTTAGCGGGAGTCGAGCAGTACTTC	CSVLFLAGVEQYF
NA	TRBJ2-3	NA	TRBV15	TGTGCCACCAGCACGGGACCAACGGGCACAGATACGCAGTATTTT	CATSTGPTGTDTQYF
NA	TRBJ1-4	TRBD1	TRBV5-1	TGCGCCAGCAGCTTGGGGGCGACAGGGGAAGGTGAAAAACTGTTTTTT	CASSLGATGEGEKLFF
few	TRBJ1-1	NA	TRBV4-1	TGCGCCAGCAGCCACCTGGGGGAGGACACTGAAGCTTTCTTT	CASSHLGEDTEAFF
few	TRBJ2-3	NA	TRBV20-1	TGCAGTGCCCCCTCGTCCACAGATACGCAGTATTTT	CSAPSSTDTQYF
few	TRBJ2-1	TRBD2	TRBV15	TGTGCCACCAGCAGTAGGCGGACTAGCGGGAGTAATGAGCAGTTCTTC	CATSSRRTSGSNEQFF
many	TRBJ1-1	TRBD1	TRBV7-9	TGTGCCAGCAGCCAAAGGACCAGGGGGACTGAAGCTTTCTTT	CASSQRTRGTEAFF
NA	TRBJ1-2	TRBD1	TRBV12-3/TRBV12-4	TGTGCCAGCAGGGGGGACAGGGACCTCTATGGCTACACCTTC	CASRGDRDLYGYTF
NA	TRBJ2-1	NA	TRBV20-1	TGCAGTGCAGCTGAGTCGGGGGTCAAAATCTACAATGAGCAGTTCTTC	CSAAESGVKIYNEQFF
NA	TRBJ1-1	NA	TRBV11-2	TGTGCCAGCAGCTTAGCGGGGGCGGGTGAAGCTTTCTTT	CASSLAGAGEAFF
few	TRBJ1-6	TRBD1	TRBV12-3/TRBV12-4	TGTGCCAGCAGTCCTGGGACAGGTAGTTCACCCCTCCACTTT	CASSPGTGSSPLHF
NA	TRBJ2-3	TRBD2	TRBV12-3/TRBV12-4	TGTGCCAGCAGTGGAGGACTAGCTGGCACAGATACGCAGTATTTT	CASSGGLAGTDTQYF
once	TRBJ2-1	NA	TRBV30	TGTGCCTGGAGTGTCAAGCTCCCCGGTAGCGGATACAATGAGCAGTTCTTC	CAWSVKLPGSGYNEQFF
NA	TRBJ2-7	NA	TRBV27	TGTGCCAGCAGTCTGACAGGTTTCTCCTACGAGCAGTACTTC	CASSLTGFSYEQYF
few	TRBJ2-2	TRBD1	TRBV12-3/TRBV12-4	TGTGCCAGCAGTTTGACGACAGGGTCACCCACCGGGGAGCTGTTTTTT	CASSLTTGSPTGELFF
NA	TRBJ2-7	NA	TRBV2	TGTGCCAGCAGTGTGGCGGGCTACGAGCAGTACTTC	CASSVAGYEQYF
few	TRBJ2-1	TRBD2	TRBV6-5	TGTGCCAGCAGTTACACTAGCGGGACCAATGAGCAGTTCTTC	CASSYTSGTNEQFF
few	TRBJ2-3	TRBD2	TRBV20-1	TGCAGTGCCCCTAGGGGCGGGAGAGATACGCAGTATTTT	CSAPRGGRDTQYF
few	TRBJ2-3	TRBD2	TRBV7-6	TGTGCCAGCAGCTTAACCGGGACTAGCCCCTACACAGATACGCAGTATTTT	CASSLTGTSPYTDTQYF
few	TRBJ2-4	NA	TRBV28	TGTGCCAGCAGTGTCCACAGGGTTTCCAAAAACATTCAGTACTTC	CASSVHRVSKNIQYF
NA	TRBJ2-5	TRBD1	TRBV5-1	TGCGCCAGCACCAGACAGGGAAAGGGAGAAGAGACCCAGTACTTC	CASTRQGKGEETQYF
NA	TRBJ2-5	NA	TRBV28	TGTGCCAGCAGTCTCGAACGGATGGCGGTAAAAGAGACCCAGTACTTC	CASSLERMAVKETQYF
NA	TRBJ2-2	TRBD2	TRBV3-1	TGTGCCAGCAGCCAAGGATTACTAGCGGGATCCGGGGAGCTGTTTTTT	CASSQGLLAGSGELFF
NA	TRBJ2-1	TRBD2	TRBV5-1	TGCGCCAGCAGCCCCGGGACTAGCGGGAGCTCCTACAATGAGCAGTTCTTC	CASSPGTSGSSYNEQFF
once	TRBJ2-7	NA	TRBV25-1	TGTGCCAGCAGTGAATTAGTCCTCCGGGCGAGCTCCTACGAGCAGTACTTC	CASSELVLRASSYEQYF
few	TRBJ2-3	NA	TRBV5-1	TGCGCCAGCAGCACCTCTCAGGGAGACACAGATACGCAGTATTTT	CASSTSQGDTDTQYF
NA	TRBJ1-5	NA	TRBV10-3	TGTGCCGTACAGGGTGGGATAAATGGCAATCAGCCCCAGCATTTT	CAVQGGINGNQPQHF
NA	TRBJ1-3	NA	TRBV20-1	TGCAGTGCTAGCCAGGGATTCTCTGGAAACACCATATATTTT	CSASQGFSGNTIYF
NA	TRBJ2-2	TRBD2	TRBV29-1	TGCAGCACTGGGACTAGCCCAACCGGGGAGCTGTTTTTT	CSTGTSPTGELFF
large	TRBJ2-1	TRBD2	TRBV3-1	TGTGCCAGCAGCCTCGGGGAGGTAGCGGGTAATGAGCAGTTCTTC	CASSLGEVAGNEQFF
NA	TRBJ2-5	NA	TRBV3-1	TGTGCCATAGGAAAAATAGCGGGACAGGAGACCCAGTACTTC	CAIGKIAGQETQYF
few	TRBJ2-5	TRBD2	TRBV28	TGTGCCAGCACCTTAGCGGGAGGGGCGCTACAAGAGACCCAGTACTTC	CASTLAGGALQETQYF
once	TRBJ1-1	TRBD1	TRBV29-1	TGCAGCGTGGGACAGGGCCAGAACACTGAAGCTTTCTTT	CSVGQGQNTEAFF
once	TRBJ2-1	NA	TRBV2	TGTGCCAGCAGTGCCGCTAGTACTGAGCAGTTCTTC	CASSAASTEQFF
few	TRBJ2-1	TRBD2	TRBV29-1	TGCAGCGCCCGACTAGCGCGCGATGAGCAGTTCTTC	CSARLARDEQFF
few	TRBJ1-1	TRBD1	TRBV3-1	TGTGCCAGCAGCCACGGACAGGGGATATTTGAAGCTTTCTTT	CASSHGQGIFEAFF
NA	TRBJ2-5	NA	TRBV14	TGTGCCAGCAGCCCATCGCGGAGACAAGAGACCCAGTACTTC	CASSPSRRQETQYF
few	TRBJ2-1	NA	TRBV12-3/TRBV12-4	TGTGCCAGCAGTTTCTCTAGCAGCTCCTACAATGAGCAGTTCTTC	CASSFSSSSYNEQFF
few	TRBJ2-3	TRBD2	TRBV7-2	TGTGCCAGCAGCCCGATCCTAGCGGGAGGGCTTGAGTATTTT	CASSPILAGGLEYF
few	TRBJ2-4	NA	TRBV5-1	TGCGCCAGCAGCTTGGACCTATATGATGAGTACATTCAGTACTTC	CASSLDLYDEYIQYF